One sample yielded the 24 T cell receptor beta chains listed below, sequenced in a study of vaccination effects on CD4 cells after COVID-19. The data were produced by immunoSEQ multiplex PCR, yet TCRdb's version contains in-frame clones alone and is incomplete. This table has tens of thousands of clones, around two thirds appearing once. Antigen specificity for these receptors is unknown. Before sequencing took place, the ViraFEST assay used viral peptide pools to expand antigen-specific CD4+ T cells. Following an approximately ten-day culture, CD4+ T cells were purified. Infection dated between March and December 2020, before the Alpha, Beta and Delta variants reached the United States. The source was CD4+ T cells from PBMCs cultured with HCoV-NL63 spike peptides, collected before COVID-19 vaccination. These receptors were taken from a human donor who had a prior SARS-CoV-2 infection.

V and J are TRBV3-1 (or the pseudogene TRBV3-2) and TRBJ1-2; weak D call: TRBD1 (6 bases). Trimming took off 3 bases at V and 6 bases at J, with 14 bases between the two ends. From germline, CDR1 is LGHDT and CDR2 YNNKEL (reference sequence). This CDR3 has 14 amino acids. The CDR3 bases are TGTGCCAGCAGCCATCCAGGGGTAGCGCATGGCTACACCTTC. Protein product: CASSHPGVAHGYTF.

The rearrangement uses TRBV7-2 and TRBJ2-3, with 10 bases identical to TRBD1. Germline CDR1 and CDR2: SGHTA and FQGNSA. There are 15 residues in the CDR3. Germline trimming cut 2 bases from V and 5 bases from J; bases unmatched to any gene: 4. In DNA, the CDR3 is TGTGCCAGCAGCTTACTTGGACAGGGGGGAGATACGCAGTATTTT. This encodes CASSLLGQGGDTQYF.

The gene calls are TRBV29-1 and TRBJ1-1, with 7 bases fitting TRBD1. In germline, CDR1 is SQVTM, CDR2 ANQGSEA. The CDR3 has 12 residues. Unmatched junction bases numbered 4, after V lost 4 bases and J lost 5 bases. DNA for the CDR3: TGCAGCGTTGCTACAGGGGAAACTGAAGCTTTCTTT. Translated, it gives CSVATGETEAFF.

The sample holds one count of this clone. The genes are TRBV7-6 and TRBJ2-1; D gene unclear. The CDR3 sequence is 14 residues long. Trimming took 0 bases from V and 3 from J, leaving 6 bases between them. In germline, CDR1 is SGHVS, CDR2 FNYEAQ. CDR3 in DNA: TGTGCCAGCAGCTTAGCGCACGGCTACAATGAGCAGTTCTTC. This sequence encodes CASSLAHGYNEQFF.

This clone was recorded a few times. This chain links TRBV5-1 with TRBJ2-5; D possibly corresponds to TRBD1 (6 bases). The ends were cut back, 4 bases at V and 4 bases at J, with 11 bases in the middle. Per germline, CDR1 SGHRS and CDR2 YFSETQ. The CDR3 runs to 13 residues. CDR3 sequence: CASSPTTGETQYF. DNA for the CDR3: TGCGCCAGCAGCCCAACGACAGGAGAGACCCAGTACTTC.

This clone was detected only once. The chain links TRBV2 to TRBJ2-7; a possible D gene is TRBD2 (6 bases). Germline CDR1 is SNHLY and CDR2 is FYNNEI. The V gene lost 10 bases and the J gene lost 3 bases, with 16 bases spanning the gap. The length of the CDR3 is 13 residues. This chain's CDR3 is CATGGIFGYEQYF. The CDR3 coding sequence is TGTGCCACCGGAGGGATTTTTGGCTACGAGCAGTACTTC. Using reference TRBV2 and TRBJ2-7 for the parts outside the CDR3, the full variable domain is EPEVTQTPSHQVTQMGQEVILRCVPISNHLYFYWYRQILGQKVEFLVSFYNNEISEKSEIFDDQFSVERPDGSNFTLKIRSTKLEDSAMYFCATGGIFGYEQYFGPGTRLTVT.

This clone was found a few times. The V gene is TRBV2, the J gene TRBJ1-6; 8 nucleotides agree with TRBD1. From germline, CDR1 is SNHLY and CDR2 FYNNEI. J gave up 8 bases and V 8 bases, and 5 bases lay outside the gene matches. The CDR3 contains 13 residues. In nucleotides, the CDR3 is TGTGCCAGCGTAACAGGGGGGGATTCACCCCTCCACTTT. It is translated as CASVTGGDSPLHF.

This chain joins TRBV5-4 and TRBJ2-7; D possibly corresponds to TRBD1 (6 bases). V lost 4 bases, J lost 0 bases, and 11 bases lay in between. Germline lookup yields CDR1 SGHNT and CDR2 YYREEE (reference sequence). The CDR3 is 14 amino acids. CDR3 bases: TGTGCCAGCAGCGCAGACAGGTCCTCCTACGAGCAGTACTTC. It encodes CASSADRSSYEQYF.

The chain recombines TRBV30 with TRBJ2-4; D is perhaps TRBD2 (5 bases). The germline CDR1 and CDR2 sequences are GTSNPN and SVGIG (reference sequence). Trimming took 3 bases from V and 6 from J, leaving 15 bases between them. The CDR3 is made up of 14 amino acids. The CDR3, as DNA: TGTGCCTGGAGCCCGGAGCCCGGAGGAAACATTCAGTACTTC. Its translation is CAWSPEPGGNIQYF.

The chain carries TRBV2 and TRBJ1-3; 7 nucleotides match TRBD1. Germline V lookup: CDR1 SNHLY, CDR2 FYNNEI. J lost 4 bases, V lost 6 bases, and 9 bases had no gene match. CDR3 length: 15 amino acids. The CDR3 coding sequence is TGTGCCAGCAGGCGAACACAGGGGACCGGAAACACCATATATTTT. Translated, it gives CASRRTQGTGNTIYF.

This chain joins TRBV11-2 and TRBJ2-1, with 9 bases aligning to TRBD1. Germline V gives CDR1 SGHAT, CDR2 FQNNGV. The CDR3 consists of 17 residues. V was clipped by 6 bases and J by 4 bases; unmatched bases: 13. In DNA form, the CDR3 reads TGTGCCAGCAGGTCAACCGGGACAGGGAGGCGGTACAATGAGCAGTTCTTC. Translating gives CASRSTGTGRRYNEQFF.

This clone appeared once. The chain is built from TRBV7-3 and TRBJ2-3; no reliable D call. CDR3 length equals 14 residues. The germline V gene encodes CDR1 SGHTA and CDR2 FQGTGA. V lost 4 bases to trimming and J lost 4 bases, with 12 bases between them. The CDR3 DNA is TGTGCCAGCAGCTCCTTAAACGCCGCAGATACGCAGTATTTT. Protein product: CASSSLNAADTQYF.

The chain uses TRBV6-1 and TRBJ2-3; TRBD2 agrees at 10 bases. The junction had 8 bases not matched to a gene; V was cut back by 0 bases and J by 5 bases. CDR1 is MNHNS, CDR2 SASEGT, per germline. CDR3 length: 17 residues. The CDR3 DNA reads TGTGCCAGCAGTGAAGCGAAGGGGGGACTAGCGCGAGATACGCAGTATTTT. Translated, it gives CASSEAKGGLARDTQYF.

The chain is built from TRBV6-5 and TRBJ2-7, with a weak D call TRBD1 (6 bases). V lost 6 bases, J lost 0 bases, and 12 bases lay in between. CDR1 is MNHEY, CDR2 SVGAGI, per germline. The CDR3 has 14 residues. This CDR3 is CASRRQAFSYEQYF. The CDR3 DNA sequence: TGTGCCAGCAGGAGACAGGCTTTCTCCTACGAGCAGTACTTC.

Only one count was recorded for this clone. The CDR3 sequence is CASSRKIFNQPQHF. The DNA for the CDR3 is TGTGCCAGCAGCCGGAAGATCTTCAATCAGCCCCAGCATTTT. The chain recombines TRBV5-8 with TRBJ1-5; D not resolved. This CDR3 comprises 14 residues. With 4 bases removed from V and 3 bases from J, the gap between germline ends came to 11 bases. Germline values: CDR1 SGHTS, CDR2 YDEGEE.

The rearrangement joins TRBV7-9 to TRBJ1-5; D is uncertain. The ends were cut back, 4 bases at V and 0 bases at J, with 1 base in the middle. CDR1 is SEHNR and CDR2 is FQNEAQ in the germline V gene (reference sequence). The CDR3 spans 12 residues. CDR3 DNA sequence: TGTGCCAGCAGCTATAGCAATCAGCCCCAGCATTTT. Amino acid sequence: CASSYSNQPQHF.

The rearrangement joins TRBV7-9 to TRBJ2-1, with D uncertain. CDR3 size: 14 residues. CDR1 is SEHNR and CDR2 is FQNEAQ in the germline V gene (reference sequence). Trimming left V 1 base short and J 13 bases short, with 17 bases between. CDR3 bases: TGTGCCAGCAGCTTAGTGCTAGATACGGAGCCCCAGTTCTTC. Amino acid sequence: CASSLVLDTEPQFF.

This clone was picked up a small number of times. This rearrangement joins TRBV27 to TRBJ2-1; possible D gene TRBD1, 5 bases. CDR3 length equals 11 residues. Germline CDR1 and CDR2: MNHEY and SMNVEV (reference sequence). Trimming took off 10 bases at V and 5 bases at J, with 9 bases between the two ends. The CDR3 DNA reads TGTGCCACTTACAGGAACAATGAGCAGTTCTTC. This sequence encodes CATYRNNEQFF.

J is TRBJ2-4 and V is TRBV18; TRBD1 might be the D (6 bases). The CDR3 runs to 16 residues. The germline CDR1 and CDR2 sequences are KGHSH and LQKENI. Trimming stripped 3 bases from V and 0 bases from J, with 12 bases between. The CDR3 spells CASSPDRTIAKNIQYF. Here the CDR3 DNA reads TGTGCCAGCTCACCCGACAGGACCATAGCCAAAAACATTCAGTACTTC.

The chain recombines TRBV3-1 (or the pseudogene TRBV3-2) with TRBJ2-7; D gene ambiguous. The germline gives CDR1 LGHDT, CDR2 YNNKEL (reference sequence). V was shortened by 0 bases and J by 2 bases, with 5 bases between the two germline ends. CDR3 size: 13 residues. As DNA, the CDR3 is TGTGCCAGCAGCCAAGATCTGACCTACGAGCAGTACTTC. Translated: CASSQDLTYEQYF.

This clone occurred a few times. The chain combines TRBV7-2 with TRBJ2-1, with 7 bases fitting TRBD1. The CDR3 sequence is 12 residues long. V gave up 1 base and J gave up 10 bases; unmatched junction bases: 1. Germline V lookup: CDR1 SGHTA, CDR2 FQGNSA. CDR3 DNA: TGTGCCAGCAGCTTAGTGGGACAGGAGCAGTTCTTC. It translates to CASSLVGQEQFF.

V and J are TRBV6-2 or TRBV6-3 and TRBJ1-1, with 7 bases lining up with TRBD1. This CDR3 has 14 residues. CDR1 and CDR2 from the germline V gene are MNHEY and SVGEGT. Trimming removed 5 bases from V and 4 bases from J; junction bases left unmatched: 7. Here the CDR3 DNA reads TGTGCCAGCAGTCACCGACAGGGCGGCACTGAAGCTTTCTTT. Translation: CASSHRQGGTEAFF.

The genes are TRBV5-1 and TRBJ1-6; tentative D call: TRBD1 (5 bases). The germline gives CDR1 SGHRS, CDR2 YFSETQ. The CDR3 runs to 15 residues. V was clipped by 2 bases and J by 5 bases, with 11 bases between them. CDR3 amino acids: CASSFEGLNNSPLHF. As DNA, the CDR3 is TGCGCCAGCAGCTTCGAGGGGCTGAATAATTCACCCCTCCACTTT.

A single count supports this clone. This chain links TRBV7-8 with TRBJ2-1; the D gene is possibly TRBD1 (6 bases). V lost 0 bases, J lost 5 bases, and 11 bases lay in between. Per germline, CDR1 SGHVS and CDR2 FQNEAQ. This CDR3 has 15 residues. Here the CDR3 reads CASSLAQGYHNEQFF. The CDR3 DNA sequence: TGTGCCAGCAGCTTAGCGCAGGGGTATCACAATGAGCAGTTCTTC.